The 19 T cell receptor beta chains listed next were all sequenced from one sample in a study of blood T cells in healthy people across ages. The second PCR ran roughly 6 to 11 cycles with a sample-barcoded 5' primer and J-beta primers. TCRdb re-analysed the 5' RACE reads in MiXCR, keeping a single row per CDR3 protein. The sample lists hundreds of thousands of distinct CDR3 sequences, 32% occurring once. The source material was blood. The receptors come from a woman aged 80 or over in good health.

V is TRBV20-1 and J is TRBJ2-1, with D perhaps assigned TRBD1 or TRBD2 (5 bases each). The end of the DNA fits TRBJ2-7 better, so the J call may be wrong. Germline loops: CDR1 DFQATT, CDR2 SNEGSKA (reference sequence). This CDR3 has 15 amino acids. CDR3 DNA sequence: TGCAGTGCTAGAGATTTGAGGGGTTCCTACAATGAGCAGTACTTC. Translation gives CSARDLRGSYNEQYF.

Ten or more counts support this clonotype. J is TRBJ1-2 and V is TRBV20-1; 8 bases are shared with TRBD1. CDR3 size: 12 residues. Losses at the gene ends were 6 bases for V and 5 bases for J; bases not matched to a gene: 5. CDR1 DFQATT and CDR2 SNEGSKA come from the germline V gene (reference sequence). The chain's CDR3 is CSAHRGNYGYTF. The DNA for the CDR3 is TGCAGTGCCCACAGGGGGAATTATGGCTACACCTTC.

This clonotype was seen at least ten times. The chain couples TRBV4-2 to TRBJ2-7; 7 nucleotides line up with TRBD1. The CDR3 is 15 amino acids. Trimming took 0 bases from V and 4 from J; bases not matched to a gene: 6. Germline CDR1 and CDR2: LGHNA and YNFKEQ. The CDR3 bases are TGTGCCAGCAGCCAAGAACAGAACAGGGGATACGAGCAGTACTTC. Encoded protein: CASSQEQNRGYEQYF.

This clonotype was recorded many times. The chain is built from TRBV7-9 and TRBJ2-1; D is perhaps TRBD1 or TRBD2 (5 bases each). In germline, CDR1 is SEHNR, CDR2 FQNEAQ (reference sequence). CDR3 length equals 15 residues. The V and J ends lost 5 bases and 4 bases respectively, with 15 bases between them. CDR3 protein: CASSPRAGMYNEQFF. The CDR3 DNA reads TGTGCCAGCAGCCCGCGGGCAGGGATGTACAATGAGCAGTTCTTC. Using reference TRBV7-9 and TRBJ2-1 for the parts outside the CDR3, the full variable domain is DTGVSQNPRHKITKRGQNVTFRCDPISEHNRLYWYRQTLGQGPEFLTYFQNEAQLEKSRLLSDRFSAERPKGSFSTLEIQRTEQGDSAMYLCASSPRAGMYNEQFFGPGTRLTVL.

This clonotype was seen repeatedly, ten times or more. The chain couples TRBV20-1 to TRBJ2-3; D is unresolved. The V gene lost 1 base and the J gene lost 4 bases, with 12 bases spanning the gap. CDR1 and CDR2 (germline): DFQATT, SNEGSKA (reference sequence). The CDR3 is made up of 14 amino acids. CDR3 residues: CSARGGVNPDTQYF. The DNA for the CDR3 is TGCAGTGCTAGAGGCGGAGTAAATCCAGATACGCAGTATTTT.

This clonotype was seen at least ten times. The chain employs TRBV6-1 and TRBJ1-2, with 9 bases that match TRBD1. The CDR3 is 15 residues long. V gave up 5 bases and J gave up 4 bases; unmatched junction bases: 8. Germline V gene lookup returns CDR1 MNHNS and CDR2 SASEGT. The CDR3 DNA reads TGTGCCAGCAGTCTACGGACAGGGGATAGCTATGGCTACACCTTC. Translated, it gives CASSLRTGDSYGYTF.

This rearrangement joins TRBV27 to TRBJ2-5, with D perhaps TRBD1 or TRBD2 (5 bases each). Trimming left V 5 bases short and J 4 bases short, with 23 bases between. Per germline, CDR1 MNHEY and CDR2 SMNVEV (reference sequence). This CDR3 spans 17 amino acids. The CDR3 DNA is TGTGCCAGCAGTCCAAGGGACCGAGGGAATCTAGGAGAGACCCAGTACTTC. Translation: CASSPRDRGNLGETQYF.

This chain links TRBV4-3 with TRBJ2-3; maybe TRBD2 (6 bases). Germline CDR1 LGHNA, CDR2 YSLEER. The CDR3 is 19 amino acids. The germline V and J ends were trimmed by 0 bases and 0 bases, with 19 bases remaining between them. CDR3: CASSQDLSINGGSTDTQYF. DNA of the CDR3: TGCGCCAGCAGCCAAGATCTCAGTATTAACGGGGGAAGCACAGATACGCAGTATTTT.

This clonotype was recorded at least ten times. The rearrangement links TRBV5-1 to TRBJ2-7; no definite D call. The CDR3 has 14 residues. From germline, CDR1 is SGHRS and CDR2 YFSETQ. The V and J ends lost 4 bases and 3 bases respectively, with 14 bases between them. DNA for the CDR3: TGCGCCAGCAGCCCAGACCTTACGAGCTACGAGCAGTACTTC. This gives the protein CASSPDLTSYEQYF.

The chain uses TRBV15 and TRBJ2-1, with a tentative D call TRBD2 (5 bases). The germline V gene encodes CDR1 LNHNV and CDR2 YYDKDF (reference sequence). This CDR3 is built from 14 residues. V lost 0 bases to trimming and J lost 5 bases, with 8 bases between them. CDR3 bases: TGTGCCACCAGCAGAGATACTAGAAACAATGAGCAGTTCTTC. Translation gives CATSRDTRNNEQFF.

The CDR3 DNA sequence: TGTGCCAGCAGCGCGAAGACAGGGCCCACCCCGGCCAAAAACATTCAGTACTTC. Residues: CASSAKTGPTPAKNIQYF. The chain joins TRBV7-8 to TRBJ2-4; 7 nucleotides match TRBD1. The V segment lost 5 bases and the J segment 1 base; nucleotides outside the gene matches: 14. The CDR3 spans 18 residues. Germline assignment: CDR1 SGHVS and CDR2 FQNEAQ. Together with reference TRBV7-8 and TRBJ2-4, the CDR3 gives the full variable domain: GAGVSQSPRYKVAKRGQDVALRCDPISGHVSLFWYQQALGQGPEFLTYFQNEAQLDKSGLPSDRFFAERPEGSVSTLKIQRTQQEDSAVYLCASSAKTGPTPAKNIQYFGAGTRLSVL.

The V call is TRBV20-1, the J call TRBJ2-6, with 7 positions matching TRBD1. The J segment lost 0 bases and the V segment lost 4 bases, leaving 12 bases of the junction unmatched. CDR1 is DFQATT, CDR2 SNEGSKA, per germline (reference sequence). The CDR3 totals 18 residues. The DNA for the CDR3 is TGCAGTGCTACGACAGGGCTTAAGAGGGACTCTGGGGCCAACGTCCTGACTTTC. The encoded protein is CSATTGLKRDSGANVLTF.

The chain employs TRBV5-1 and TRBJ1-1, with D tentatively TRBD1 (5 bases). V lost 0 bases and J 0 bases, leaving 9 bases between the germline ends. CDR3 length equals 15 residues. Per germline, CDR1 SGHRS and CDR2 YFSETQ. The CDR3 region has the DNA TGCGCCAGCAGCTTGGGGAACAGGATGAACACTGAAGCTTTCTTT. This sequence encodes CASSLGNRMNTEAFF.

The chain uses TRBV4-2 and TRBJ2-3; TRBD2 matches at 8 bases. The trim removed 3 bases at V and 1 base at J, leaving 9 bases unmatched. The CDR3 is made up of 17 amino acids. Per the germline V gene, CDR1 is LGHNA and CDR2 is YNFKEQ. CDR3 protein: CASSQMILAERTDTQYF. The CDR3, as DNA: TGTGCCAGCAGCCAGATGATACTAGCGGAGCGCACAGATACGCAGTATTTT.

The DNA of the CDR3 is TGCAGTGCTAGAGATCTCTTCAATGAGCAGTTCTTC. This codes for CSARDLFNEQFF. The chain employs TRBV20-1 and TRBJ2-1; D ambiguous. Germline assignment: CDR1 DFQATT and CDR2 SNEGSKA (reference sequence). The V end lost 0 bases, the J end lost 6 bases, and 6 bases lay between the germline ends. The CDR3 runs to 12 residues.

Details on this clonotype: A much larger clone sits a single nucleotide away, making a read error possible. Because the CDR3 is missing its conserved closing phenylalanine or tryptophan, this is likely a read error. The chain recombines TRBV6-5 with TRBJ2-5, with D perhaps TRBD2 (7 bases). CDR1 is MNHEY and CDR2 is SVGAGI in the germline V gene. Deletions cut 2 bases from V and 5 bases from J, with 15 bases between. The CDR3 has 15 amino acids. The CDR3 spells CASSYVGGGGETQYL. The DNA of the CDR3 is TGTGCCAGCAGTTACGTTGGGGGGGGCGGTGAGACCCAGTACCTC.

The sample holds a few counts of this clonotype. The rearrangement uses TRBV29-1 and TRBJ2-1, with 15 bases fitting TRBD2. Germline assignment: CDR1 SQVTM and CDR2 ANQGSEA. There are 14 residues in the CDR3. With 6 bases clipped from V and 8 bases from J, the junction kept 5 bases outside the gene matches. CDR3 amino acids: CSVAGLAGGHEQFF. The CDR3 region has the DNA TGCAGCGTCGCAGGACTAGCGGGAGGGCATGAGCAGTTCTTC.

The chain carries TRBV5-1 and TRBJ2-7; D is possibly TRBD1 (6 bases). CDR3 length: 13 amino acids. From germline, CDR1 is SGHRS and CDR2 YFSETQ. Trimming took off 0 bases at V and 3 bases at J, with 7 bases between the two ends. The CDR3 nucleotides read TGCGCCAGCAGCTTGGACAGGGACTACGAGCAGTACTTC. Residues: CASSLDRDYEQYF.

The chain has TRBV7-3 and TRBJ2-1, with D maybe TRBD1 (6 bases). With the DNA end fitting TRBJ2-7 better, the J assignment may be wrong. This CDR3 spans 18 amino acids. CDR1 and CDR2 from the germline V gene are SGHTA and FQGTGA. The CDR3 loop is CASSLYGQGSPSYNEQYF. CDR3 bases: TGTGCCAGCAGCTTATATGGTCAGGGGTCTCCCTCCTACAATGAGCAGTACTTC.